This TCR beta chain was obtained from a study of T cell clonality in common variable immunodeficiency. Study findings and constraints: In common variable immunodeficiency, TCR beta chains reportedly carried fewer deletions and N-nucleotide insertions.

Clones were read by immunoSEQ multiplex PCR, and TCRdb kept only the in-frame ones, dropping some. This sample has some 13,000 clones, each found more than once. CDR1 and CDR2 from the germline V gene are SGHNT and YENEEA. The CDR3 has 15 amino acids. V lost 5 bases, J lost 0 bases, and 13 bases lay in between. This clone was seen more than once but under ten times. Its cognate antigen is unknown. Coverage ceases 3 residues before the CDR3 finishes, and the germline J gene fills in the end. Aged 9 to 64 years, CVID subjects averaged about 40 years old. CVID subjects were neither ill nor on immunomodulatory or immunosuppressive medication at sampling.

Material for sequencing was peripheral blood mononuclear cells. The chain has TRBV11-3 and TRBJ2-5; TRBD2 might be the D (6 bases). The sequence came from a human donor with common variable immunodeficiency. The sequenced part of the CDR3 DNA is TGTGCCAGCAGCCGGGGTAGCGGAGACCAAGAGACC. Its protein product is CASSRGSGDQET. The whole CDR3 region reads CASSRGSGDQETQYF.